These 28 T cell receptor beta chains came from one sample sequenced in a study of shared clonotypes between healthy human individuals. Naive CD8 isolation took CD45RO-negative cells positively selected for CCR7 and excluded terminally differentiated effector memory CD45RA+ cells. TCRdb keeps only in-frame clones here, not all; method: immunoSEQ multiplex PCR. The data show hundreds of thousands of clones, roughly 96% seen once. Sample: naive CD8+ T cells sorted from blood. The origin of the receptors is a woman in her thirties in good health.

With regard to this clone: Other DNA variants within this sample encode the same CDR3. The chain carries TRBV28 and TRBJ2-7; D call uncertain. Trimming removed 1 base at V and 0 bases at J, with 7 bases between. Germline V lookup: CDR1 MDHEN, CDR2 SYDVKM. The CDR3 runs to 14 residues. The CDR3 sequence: CASSLLAGSYEQYF. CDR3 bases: TGTGCCAGCAGTTTATTGGCAGGCTCCTACGAGCAGTACTTC.

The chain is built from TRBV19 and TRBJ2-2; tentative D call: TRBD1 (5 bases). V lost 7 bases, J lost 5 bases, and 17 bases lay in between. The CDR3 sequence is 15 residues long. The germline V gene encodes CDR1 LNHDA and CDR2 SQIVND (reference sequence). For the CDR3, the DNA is TGTGCCAGTACCCGCCTGCAGGGAAGTACCGGGGAGCTGTTTTTT. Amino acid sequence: CASTRLQGSTGELFF.

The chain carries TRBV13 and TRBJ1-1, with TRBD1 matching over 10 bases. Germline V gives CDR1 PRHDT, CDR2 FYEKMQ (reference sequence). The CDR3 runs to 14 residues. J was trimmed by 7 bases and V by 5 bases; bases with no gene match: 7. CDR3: CASSEPGQGGEAFF. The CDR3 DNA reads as TGTGCCAGCAGCGAACCCGGACAGGGGGGTGAAGCTTTCTTT.

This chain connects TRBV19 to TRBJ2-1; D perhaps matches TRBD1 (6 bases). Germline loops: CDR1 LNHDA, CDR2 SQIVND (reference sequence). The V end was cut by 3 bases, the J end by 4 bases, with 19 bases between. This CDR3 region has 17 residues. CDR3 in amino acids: CASSIPWAGVDYNEQFF. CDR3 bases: TGTGCCAGTAGTATCCCCTGGGCAGGGGTTGATTACAATGAGCAGTTCTTC.

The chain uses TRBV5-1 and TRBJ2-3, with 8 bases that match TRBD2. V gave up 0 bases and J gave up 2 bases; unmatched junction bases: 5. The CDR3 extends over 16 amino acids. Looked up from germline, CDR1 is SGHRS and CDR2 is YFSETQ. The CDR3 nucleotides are TGCGCCAGCAGCTTGGAACTAGCGGTTGCCACAGATACGCAGTATTTT. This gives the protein CASSLELAVATDTQYF.

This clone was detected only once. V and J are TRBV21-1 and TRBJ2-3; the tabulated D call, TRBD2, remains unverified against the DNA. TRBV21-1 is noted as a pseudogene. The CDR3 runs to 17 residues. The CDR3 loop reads CASSKGRPAGVIDTQYF. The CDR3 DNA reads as TGTGCCAGCAGCAAAGGGCGGCCAGCGGGAGTGATAGATACGCAGTATTTT.

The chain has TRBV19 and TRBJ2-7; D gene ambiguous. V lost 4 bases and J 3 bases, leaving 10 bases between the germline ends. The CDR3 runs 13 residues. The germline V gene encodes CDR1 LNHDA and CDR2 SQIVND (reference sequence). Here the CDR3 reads CASSKAPYYEQYF. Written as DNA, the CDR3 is TGTGCCAGTAGTAAGGCACCTTACTACGAGCAGTACTTC.

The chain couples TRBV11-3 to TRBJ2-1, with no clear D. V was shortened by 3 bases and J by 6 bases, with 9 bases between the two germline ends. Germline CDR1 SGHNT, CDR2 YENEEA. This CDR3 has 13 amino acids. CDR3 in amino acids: CASSFGTINEQFF. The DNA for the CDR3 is TGTGCCAGCAGCTTTGGAACTATCAATGAGCAGTTCTTC.

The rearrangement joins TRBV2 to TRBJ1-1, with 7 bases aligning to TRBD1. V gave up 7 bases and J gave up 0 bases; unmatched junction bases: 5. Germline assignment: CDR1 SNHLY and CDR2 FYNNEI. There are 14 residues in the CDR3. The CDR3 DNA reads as TGTGCCAGCAAGGGGGGACAGATGAACACTGAAGCTTTCTTT. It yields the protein CASKGGQMNTEAFF.

CDR3 bases: TGTGCCAGCAGCCCCTACAGGGCCATGAACACTGAAGCTTTCTTT. Translation gives CASSPYRAMNTEAFF. The chain uses TRBV7-2 and TRBJ1-1; a weak D match, TRBD1 (6 bases). The CDR3 runs 15 residues. The ends were cut back, 5 bases at V and 0 bases at J, with 13 bases in the middle. The germline V gene encodes CDR1 SGHTA and CDR2 FQGNSA.

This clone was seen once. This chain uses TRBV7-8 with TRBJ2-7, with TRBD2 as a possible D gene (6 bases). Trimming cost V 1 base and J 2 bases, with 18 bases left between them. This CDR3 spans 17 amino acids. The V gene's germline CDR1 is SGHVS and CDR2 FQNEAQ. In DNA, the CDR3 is TGTGCCAGCAGCTTAGACCGGGGCCCGGGGACTGCCTACGAGCAGTACTTC. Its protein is CASSLDRGPGTAYEQYF.

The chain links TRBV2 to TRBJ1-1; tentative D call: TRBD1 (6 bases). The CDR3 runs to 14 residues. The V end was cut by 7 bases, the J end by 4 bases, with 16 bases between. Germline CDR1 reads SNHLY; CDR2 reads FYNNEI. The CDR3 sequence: CASMTVGGGTEAFF. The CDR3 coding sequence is TGTGCCAGCATGACGGTCGGGGGCGGCACTGAAGCTTTCTTT.

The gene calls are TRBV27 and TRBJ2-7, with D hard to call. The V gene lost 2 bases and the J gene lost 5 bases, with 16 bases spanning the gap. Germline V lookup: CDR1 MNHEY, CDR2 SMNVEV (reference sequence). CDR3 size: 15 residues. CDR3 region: CASSLLAVGVDEQYF. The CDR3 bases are TGTGCCAGCAGTTTACTTGCAGTGGGTGTGGACGAGCAGTACTTC.

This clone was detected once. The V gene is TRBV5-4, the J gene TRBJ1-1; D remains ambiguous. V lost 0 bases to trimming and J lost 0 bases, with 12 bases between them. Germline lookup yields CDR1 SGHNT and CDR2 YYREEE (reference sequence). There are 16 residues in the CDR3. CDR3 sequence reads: CASSLVPGLVNTEAFF. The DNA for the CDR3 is TGTGCCAGCAGCTTGGTTCCCGGGCTGGTGAACACTGAAGCTTTCTTT.

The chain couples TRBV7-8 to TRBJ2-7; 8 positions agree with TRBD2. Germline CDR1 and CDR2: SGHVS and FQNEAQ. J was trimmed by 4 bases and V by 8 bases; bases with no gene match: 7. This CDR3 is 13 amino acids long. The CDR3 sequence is CASGAGAGYEQYF. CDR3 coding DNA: TGTGCCAGCGGAGCGGGAGCGGGGTACGAGCAGTACTTC.

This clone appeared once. CDR3 residues: CASNGDTQYF. The CDR3 nucleotides are TGTGCCAGCAACGGAGATACGCAGTATTTT. The chain is built from TRBV6-1 and TRBJ2-3; D is ambiguous. Germline assignment: CDR1 MNHNS and CDR2 SASEGT. Deletions cut 7 bases from V and 5 bases from J, with 4 bases between. The CDR3 sequence is 10 residues long.

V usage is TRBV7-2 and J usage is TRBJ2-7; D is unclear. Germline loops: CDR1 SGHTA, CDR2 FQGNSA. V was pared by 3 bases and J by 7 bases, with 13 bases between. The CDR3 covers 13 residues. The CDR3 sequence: CASSFPAPGEQYF. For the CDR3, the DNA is TGTGCCAGCAGCTTCCCAGCGCCCGGAGAGCAGTACTTC.

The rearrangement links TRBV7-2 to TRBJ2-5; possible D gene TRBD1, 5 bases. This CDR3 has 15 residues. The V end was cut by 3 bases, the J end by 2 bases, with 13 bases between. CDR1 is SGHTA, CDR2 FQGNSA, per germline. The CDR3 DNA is TGTGCCAGCAGCTTTGCTTGGGGCGAACAAGAGACCCAGTACTTC. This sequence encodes CASSFAWGEQETQYF.

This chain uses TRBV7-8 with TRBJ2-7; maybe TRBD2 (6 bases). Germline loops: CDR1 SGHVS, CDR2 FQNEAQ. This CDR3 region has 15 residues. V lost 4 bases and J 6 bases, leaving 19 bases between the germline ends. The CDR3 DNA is TGTGCCAGCAGCTCCCCGGGAGACCGCACCGGCGAGCAGTACTTC. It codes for CASSSPGDRTGEQYF.

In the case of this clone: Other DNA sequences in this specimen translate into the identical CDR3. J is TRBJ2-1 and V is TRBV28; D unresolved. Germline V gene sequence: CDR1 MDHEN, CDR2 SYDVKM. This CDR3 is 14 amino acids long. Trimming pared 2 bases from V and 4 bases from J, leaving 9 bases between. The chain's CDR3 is CASSLPGGYNEQFF. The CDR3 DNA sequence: TGTGCCAGCAGTTTACCCGGCGGTTACAATGAGCAGTTCTTC. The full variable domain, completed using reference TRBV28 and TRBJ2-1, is DVKVTQSSRYLVKRTGEKVFLECVQDMDHENMFWYRQDPGLGLRLIYFSYDVKMKEKGDIPEGYSVSREKKERFSLILESASTNQTSMYLCASSLPGGYNEQFFGPGTRLTVL.

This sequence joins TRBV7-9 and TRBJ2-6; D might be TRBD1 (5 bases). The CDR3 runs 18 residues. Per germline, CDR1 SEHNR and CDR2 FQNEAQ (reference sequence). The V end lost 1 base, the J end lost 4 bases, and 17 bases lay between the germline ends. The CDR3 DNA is TGTGCCAGCAGCTTAGAGGGGAAAGGAGTGGAAGGGGCCAACGTCCTGACTTTC. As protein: CASSLEGKGVEGANVLTF.

As DNA, the CDR3 is TGTGCCAGCGGACGCGGGGCGAATGAAAAACTGTTTTTT. This translates into CASGRGANEKLFF. V gene TRBV27 combines with J gene TRBJ1-4; TRBD1 might be the D (5 bases). Germline values: CDR1 MNHEY, CDR2 SMNVEV (reference sequence). This CDR3 contains 13 residues. V lost 8 bases and J lost 5, with 12 bases in between.

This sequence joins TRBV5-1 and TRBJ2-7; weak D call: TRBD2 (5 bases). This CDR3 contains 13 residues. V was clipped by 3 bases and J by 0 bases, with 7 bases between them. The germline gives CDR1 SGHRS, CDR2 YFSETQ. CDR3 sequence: CASSYGSSYEQYF. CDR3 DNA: TGCGCCAGCAGCTATGGGAGCTCCTACGAGCAGTACTTC.

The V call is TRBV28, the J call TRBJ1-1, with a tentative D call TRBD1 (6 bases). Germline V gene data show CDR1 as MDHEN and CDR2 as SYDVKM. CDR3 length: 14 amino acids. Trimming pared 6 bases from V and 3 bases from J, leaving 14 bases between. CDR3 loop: CASRWTVGYTEAFF. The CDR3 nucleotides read TGTGCCAGCAGATGGACAGTGGGGTACACTGAAGCTTTCTTT.

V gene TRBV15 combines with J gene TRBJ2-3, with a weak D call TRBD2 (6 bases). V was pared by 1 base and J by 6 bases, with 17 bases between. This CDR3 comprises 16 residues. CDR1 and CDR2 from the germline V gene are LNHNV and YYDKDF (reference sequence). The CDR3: CATSRGDFYEGDTQYF. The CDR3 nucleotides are TGTGCCACCAGCAGAGGGGACTTCTACGAGGGGGATACGCAGTATTTT.

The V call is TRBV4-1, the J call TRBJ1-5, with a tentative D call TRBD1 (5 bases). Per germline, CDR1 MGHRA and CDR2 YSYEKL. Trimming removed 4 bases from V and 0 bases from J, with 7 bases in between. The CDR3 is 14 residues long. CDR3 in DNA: TGCGCCAGCAGCCGAACAGGTAGCAATCAGCCCCAGCATTTT. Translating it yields CASSRTGSNQPQHF.

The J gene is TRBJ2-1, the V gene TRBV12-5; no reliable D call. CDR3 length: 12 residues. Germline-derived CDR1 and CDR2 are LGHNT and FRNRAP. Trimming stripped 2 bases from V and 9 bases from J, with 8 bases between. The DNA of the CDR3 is TGTGCTAGTGGTTTGAATCTCTTTGAGCAGTTCTTC. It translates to CASGLNLFEQFF. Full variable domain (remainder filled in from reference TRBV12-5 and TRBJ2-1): DARVTQTPRHKVTEMGQEVTMRCQPILGHNTVFWYRQTMMQGLELLAYFRNRAPLDDSGMPKDRFSAEMPDATLATLKIQPSEPRDSAVYFCASGLNLFEQFFGPGTRLTVL.

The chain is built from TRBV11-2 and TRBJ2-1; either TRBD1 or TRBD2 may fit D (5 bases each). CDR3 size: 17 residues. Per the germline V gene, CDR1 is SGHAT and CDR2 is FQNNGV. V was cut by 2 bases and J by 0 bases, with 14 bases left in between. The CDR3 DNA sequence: TGTGCCAGCAGCTTAATCGTGGGACCGAGCTCCTACAATGAGCAGTTCTTC. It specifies CASSLIVGPSSYNEQFF.